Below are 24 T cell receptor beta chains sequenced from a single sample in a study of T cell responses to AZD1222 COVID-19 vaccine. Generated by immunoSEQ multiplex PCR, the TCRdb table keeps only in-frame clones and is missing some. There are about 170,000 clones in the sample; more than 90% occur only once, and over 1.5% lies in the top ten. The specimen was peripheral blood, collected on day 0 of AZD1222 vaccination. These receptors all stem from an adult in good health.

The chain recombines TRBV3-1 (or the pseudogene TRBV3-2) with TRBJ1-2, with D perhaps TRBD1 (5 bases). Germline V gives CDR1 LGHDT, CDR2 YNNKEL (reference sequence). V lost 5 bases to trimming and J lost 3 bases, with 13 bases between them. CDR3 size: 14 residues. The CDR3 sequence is CASSAGTAHYGYTF. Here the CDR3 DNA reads TGTGCCAGCAGCGCGGGGACCGCGCACTATGGCTACACCTTC.

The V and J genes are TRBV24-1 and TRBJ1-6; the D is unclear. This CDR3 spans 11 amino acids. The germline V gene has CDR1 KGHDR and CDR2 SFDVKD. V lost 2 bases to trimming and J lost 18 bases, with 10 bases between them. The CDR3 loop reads CATSDYLPNHF. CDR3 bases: TGTGCCACCAGTGATTATCTGCCTAACCACTTT.

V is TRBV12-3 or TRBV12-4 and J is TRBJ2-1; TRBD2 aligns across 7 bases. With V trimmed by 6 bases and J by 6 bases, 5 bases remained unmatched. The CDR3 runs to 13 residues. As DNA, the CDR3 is TGTGCCAGCAGGCCGGGCGGGGGCAATGAGCAGTTCTTC. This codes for CASRPGGGNEQFF.

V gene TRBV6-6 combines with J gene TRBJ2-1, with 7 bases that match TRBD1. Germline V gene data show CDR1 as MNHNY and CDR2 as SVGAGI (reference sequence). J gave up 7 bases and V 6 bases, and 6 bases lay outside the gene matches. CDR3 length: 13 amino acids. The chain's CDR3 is CASRTGTENEQFF. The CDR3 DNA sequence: TGTGCCAGCAGGACCGGGACAGAGAATGAGCAGTTCTTC.

The CDR3 is CAWSMGFSNQPQHF. In DNA form, the CDR3 reads TGTGCCTGGAGTATGGGGTTCAGCAATCAGCCCCAGCATTTT. This sequence joins TRBV30 and TRBJ1-5; D call uncertain. Deletions cut 2 bases from V and 1 base from J, with 9 bases between. Per germline, CDR1 GTSNPN and CDR2 SVGIG (reference sequence). The CDR3 is 14 amino acids.

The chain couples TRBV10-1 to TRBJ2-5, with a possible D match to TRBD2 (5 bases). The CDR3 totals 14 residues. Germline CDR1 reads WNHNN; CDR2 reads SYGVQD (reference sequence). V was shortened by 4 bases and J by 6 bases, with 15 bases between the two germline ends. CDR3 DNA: TGCGCCAGCAGTGCCGATTTTCGGGGAAAGACCCAGTACTTC. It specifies CASSADFRGKTQYF.

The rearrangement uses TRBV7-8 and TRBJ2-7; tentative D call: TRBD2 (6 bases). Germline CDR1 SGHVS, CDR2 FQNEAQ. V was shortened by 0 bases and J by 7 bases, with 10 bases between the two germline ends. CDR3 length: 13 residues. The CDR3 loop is CASSLAGAGEQYF. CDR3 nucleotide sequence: TGTGCCAGCAGCTTAGCGGGAGCGGGTGAGCAGTACTTC.

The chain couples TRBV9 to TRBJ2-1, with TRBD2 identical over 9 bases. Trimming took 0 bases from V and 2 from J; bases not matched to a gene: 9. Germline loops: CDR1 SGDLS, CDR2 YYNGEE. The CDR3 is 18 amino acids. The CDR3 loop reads CASSVGVAGGRPYNEQFF. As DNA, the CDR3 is TGTGCCAGCAGCGTAGGGGTCGCGGGGGGGCGGCCCTACAATGAGCAGTTCTTC.

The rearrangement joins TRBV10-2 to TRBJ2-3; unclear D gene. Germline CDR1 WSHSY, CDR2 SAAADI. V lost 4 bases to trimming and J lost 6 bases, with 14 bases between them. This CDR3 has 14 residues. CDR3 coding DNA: TGCGCCAGCAGTGTGTCCGTGGGGTTGGATACGCAGTATTTT. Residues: CASSVSVGLDTQYF.

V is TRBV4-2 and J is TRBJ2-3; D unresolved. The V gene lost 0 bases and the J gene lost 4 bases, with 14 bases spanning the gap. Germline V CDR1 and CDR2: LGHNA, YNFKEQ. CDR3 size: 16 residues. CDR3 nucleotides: TGTGCCAGCAGCCAAGACATTGTTCGTGGGGCAGATACGCAGTATTTT. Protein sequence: CASSQDIVRGADTQYF.

This CDR3 reads CASSFFGTGDYEQYF. CDR3 in DNA: TGTGCCAGCAGTTTCTTCGGGACAGGGGACTACGAGCAGTACTTC. This rearrangement joins TRBV6-2 or TRBV6-3 to TRBJ2-7; 10 positions match TRBD1. Losses at the gene ends were 4 bases for V and 3 bases for J; bases not matched to a gene: 6. CDR1 is MNHEY and CDR2 is SVGEGT in the germline V gene. This CDR3 comprises 15 residues.

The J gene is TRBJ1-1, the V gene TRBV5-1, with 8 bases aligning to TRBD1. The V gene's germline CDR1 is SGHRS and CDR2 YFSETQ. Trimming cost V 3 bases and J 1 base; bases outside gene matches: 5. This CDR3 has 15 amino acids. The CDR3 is CASSSRGQGNTEAFF. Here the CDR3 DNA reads TGCGCCAGCAGCTCCCGCGGACAGGGGAACACTGAAGCTTTCTTT.

The CDR3 region is CASSYDRFSGNTIYF. CDR3 sequence (DNA): TGTGCCAGCAGTTATGACAGGTTCTCTGGAAACACCATATATTTT. V and J are TRBV6-5 and TRBJ1-3; D is perhaps TRBD1 (6 bases). Trimming left V 3 bases short and J 0 bases short, with 9 bases between. Germline V gives CDR1 MNHEY, CDR2 SVGAGI. This CDR3 has 15 amino acids.

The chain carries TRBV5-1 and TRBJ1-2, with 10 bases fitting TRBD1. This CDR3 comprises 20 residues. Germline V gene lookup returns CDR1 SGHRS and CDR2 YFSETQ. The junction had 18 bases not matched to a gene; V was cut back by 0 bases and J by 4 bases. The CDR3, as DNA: TGCGCCAGCAGCTTGGTGCAAAATTATGGGGGACAGGGGTTCGTCTATGGCTACACCTTC. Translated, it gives CASSLVQNYGGQGFVYGYTF.

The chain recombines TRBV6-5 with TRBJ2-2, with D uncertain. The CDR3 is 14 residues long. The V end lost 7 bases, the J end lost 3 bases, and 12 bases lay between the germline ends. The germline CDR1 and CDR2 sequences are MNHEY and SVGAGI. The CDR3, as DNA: TGTGCCAGCACTGACTCAACCTACACCGGGGAGCTGTTTTTT. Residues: CASTDSTYTGELFF.

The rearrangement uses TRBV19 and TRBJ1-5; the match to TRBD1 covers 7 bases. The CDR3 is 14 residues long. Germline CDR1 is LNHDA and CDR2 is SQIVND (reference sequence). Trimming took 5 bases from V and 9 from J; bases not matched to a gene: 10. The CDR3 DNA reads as TGTGCCAGTAGTGTGACAGGGTCTGTTGGGCCCCAGCATTTT. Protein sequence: CASSVTGSVGPQHF.

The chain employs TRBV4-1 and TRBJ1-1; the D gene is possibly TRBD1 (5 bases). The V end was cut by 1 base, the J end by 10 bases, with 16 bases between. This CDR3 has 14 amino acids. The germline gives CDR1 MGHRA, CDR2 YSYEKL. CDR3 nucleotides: TGCGCCAGCAGCCAAGGGACGCTGGGGGTTGGAGCTTTCTTT. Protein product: CASSQGTLGVGAFF.

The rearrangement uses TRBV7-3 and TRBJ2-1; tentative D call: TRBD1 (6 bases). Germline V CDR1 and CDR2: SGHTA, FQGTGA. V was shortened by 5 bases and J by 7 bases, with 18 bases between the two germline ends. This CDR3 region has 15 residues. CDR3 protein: CASSQSGELLNEQFF. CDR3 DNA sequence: TGTGCCAGCAGCCAGTCAGGGGAGTTGTTGAATGAGCAGTTCTTC.

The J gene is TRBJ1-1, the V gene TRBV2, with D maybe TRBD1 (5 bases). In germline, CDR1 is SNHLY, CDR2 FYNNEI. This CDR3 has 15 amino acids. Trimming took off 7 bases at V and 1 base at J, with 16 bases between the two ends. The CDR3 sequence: CASIYWQGPNTEAFF. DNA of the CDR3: TGTGCCAGCATATATTGGCAGGGACCGAACACTGAAGCTTTCTTT.

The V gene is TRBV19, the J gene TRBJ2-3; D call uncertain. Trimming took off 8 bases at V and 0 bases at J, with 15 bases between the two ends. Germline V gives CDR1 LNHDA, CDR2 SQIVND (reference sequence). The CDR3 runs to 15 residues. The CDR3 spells CASSAAGSSTDTQYF. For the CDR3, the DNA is TGTGCCAGTTCCGCGGCAGGATCTAGCACAGATACGCAGTATTTT.

CDR3: CASSIDKTVQRPDTQYF. CDR3 DNA sequence: TGTGCCAGTAGTATAGATAAGACAGTTCAAAGGCCAGATACGCAGTATTTT. The chain couples TRBV19 to TRBJ2-3; maybe TRBD1 (5 bases). Germline V lookup: CDR1 LNHDA, CDR2 SQIVND (reference sequence). The CDR3 consists of 17 residues. Trimming removed 0 bases at V and 4 bases at J, with 17 bases between.

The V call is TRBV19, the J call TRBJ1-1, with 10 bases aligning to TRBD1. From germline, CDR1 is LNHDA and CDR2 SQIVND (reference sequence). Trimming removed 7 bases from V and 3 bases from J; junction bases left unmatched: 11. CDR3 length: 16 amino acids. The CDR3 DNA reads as TGTGCCAGTACCTTGACAGGGGGCGAGGGCGACACTGAAGCTTTCTTT. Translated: CASTLTGGEGDTEAFF.

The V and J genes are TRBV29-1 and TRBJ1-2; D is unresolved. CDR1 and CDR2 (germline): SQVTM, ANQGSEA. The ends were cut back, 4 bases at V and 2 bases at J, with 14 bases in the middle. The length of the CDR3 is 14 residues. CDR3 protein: CSVAPRAPNYGYTF. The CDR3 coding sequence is TGCAGCGTTGCTCCCCGGGCCCCAAACTATGGCTACACCTTC.

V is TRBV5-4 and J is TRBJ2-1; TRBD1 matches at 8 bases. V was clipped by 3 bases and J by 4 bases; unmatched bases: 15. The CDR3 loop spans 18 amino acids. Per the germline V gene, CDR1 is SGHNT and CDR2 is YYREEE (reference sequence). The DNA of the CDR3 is TGTGCCAGCAGCTCCACCCGCGTCGACAGGGGCCGATACAATGAGCAGTTCTTC. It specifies CASSSTRVDRGRYNEQFF.